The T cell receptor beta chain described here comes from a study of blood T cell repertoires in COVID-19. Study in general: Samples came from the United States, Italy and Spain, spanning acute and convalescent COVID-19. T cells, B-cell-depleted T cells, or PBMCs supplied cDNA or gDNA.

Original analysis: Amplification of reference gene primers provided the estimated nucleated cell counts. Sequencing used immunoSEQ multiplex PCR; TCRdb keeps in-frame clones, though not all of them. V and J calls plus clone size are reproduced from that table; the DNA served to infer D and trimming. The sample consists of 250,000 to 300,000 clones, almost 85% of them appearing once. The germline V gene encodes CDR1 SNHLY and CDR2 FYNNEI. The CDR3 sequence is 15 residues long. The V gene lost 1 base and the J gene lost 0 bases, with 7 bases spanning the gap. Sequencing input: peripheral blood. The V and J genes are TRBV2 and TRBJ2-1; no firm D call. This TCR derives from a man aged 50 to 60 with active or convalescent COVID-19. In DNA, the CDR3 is TGTGCCAGCAGTGAAGACATGGCCTCCTACAATGAGCAGTTCTTC. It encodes CASSEDMASYNEQFF.